This entry features one T cell receptor (beta chain) sequence. The entry originates in a study of blood T cell repertoires in COVID-19. Study-level background: Whether acute or convalescent, the COVID-19 samples came from the United States, Italy and Spain. T cells, B-cell-depleted T cells, or PBMCs supplied cDNA or gDNA.

In the study's own analysis: Reference gene primer amplification yielded estimated nucleated cell counts. Sequencing was performed with immunoSEQ multiplex PCR; in TCRdb, only in-frame clones are kept and a portion is missing. The DNA gave D and trimming, while V, J and clone size come from that table. Of under 250,000 clones listed, 80% were seen once; the top ten hold around 13%. Trimming took 4 bases from V and 3 from J, leaving 19 bases between them. The CDR3 is 16 residues long. Germline V gene lookup returns CDR1 LGHDT and CDR2 YNNKEL (reference sequence). The sequence derives from a human donor in a cohort sampled during active COVID-19. The chain carries TRBV3-1 (or the pseudogene TRBV3-2) and TRBJ2-7; D remains unclear. The specimen was peripheral blood. The CDR3 sequence: CASSLSVSSFFYEQYF. As DNA, the CDR3 is TGTGCCAGCAGCCTCTCCGTTTCCTCTTTCTTCTACGAGCAGTACTTC.